Listed here is a single T cell receptor (beta chain). The antigen remains unidentified. The data belong to a study of post-analysis software for immune sequencing data. This CDR3 spans 16 amino acids. Germline lookup yields CDR1 KGHSH and CDR2 LQKENI. Between the trimmed V and J ends, which lost 4 bases and 4 bases, there was a span of 19 bases. The study's findings and limits: Roughly five TRBV segments were more frequent in patients than controls; TRBV5-6, TRBV5-1 and TRBV20-1 belonged to this group. Multiple sclerosis patients had significantly lower normalized Chao1 diversity than controls.

Researchers reported that TCR beta cDNA libraries carried unique molecular identifiers. TCRdb re-called the PCR reads with MiXCR, one entry per CDR3 protein. The sample lists fewer than 850,000 distinct CDR3 sequences, roughly 27% occurring once. The V and J genes are TRBV18 and TRBJ1-2; D is unclear. Sequenced sample: blood. This receptor was taken from a girl aged 10 to 17 with multiple sclerosis. The CDR3 DNA is TGTGCCAGCTCACTCTCGTCGACCACAGACGGCTATGGCTACACCTTC. This codes for CASSLSSTTDGYGYTF.